This TCR beta chain was identified in a study of lymphopenia after photon versus proton radiotherapy. Note on this clone: Antigen: not known.

CDR1 and CDR2 from the germline V gene are MGHRA and YSYEKL. The V gene end was trimmed by 1 base and the J gene end by 7 bases; junction bases not matched to a gene: 6. The CDR3 spans 15 residues. Study-wide results and caveats: Under photons, naive T cells and diversity fell while effector/memory populations rose. After lymphocyte nadir, photon-treated repertoires showed oligoclonal expansion, especially CD8+ Temra.

The assay was immunoSEQ multiplex PCR, and TCRdb's table has in-frame clones only and misses some. The sample consists of roughly 150,000 clones, about nine tenths of them appearing once. This specimen was peripheral blood, taken from a patient treated with photon-based radiotherapy. The sequence came from a man aged 45-60 years with gastric cancer. This chain links TRBV4-1 with TRBJ2-1; 8 bases are shared with TRBD2. The CDR3 sequence: CASSQVTSGTNEQFF. The CDR3 DNA is TGCGCCAGCAGCCAAGTAACTAGCGGTACGAATGAGCAGTTCTTC.